The 28 T cell receptor beta chains below were found in one sample sequenced in a study of OX40 agonist ivuxolimab in advanced cancers. The method was the immunoSEQ multiplex PCR assay. The clones in this table, taken by TCRdb from immuneACCESS, are in-frame only. Not every clone is retained; where verified, under half of the shortfall comes from an unresolved V gene, and the cause of the rest is unknown. A total of approximately 77,000 clones appear in this sample, about 89% of them only once. Roughly 1.6% of the sample goes to the ten largest clones. The sequences come from CD4+ or CD8+ T cells sorted from blood, collected in a trial of the OX40 agonist ivuxolimab. The receptor source for this set is an adult with an advanced solid tumor such as melanoma, head and neck, liver or kidney cancer.

The chain uses TRBV30 and TRBJ2-7; D is undetermined. With 8 bases removed from V and 6 bases from J, the gap between germline ends came to 17 bases. CDR3 length: 12 residues. Germline V gene data show CDR1 as GTSNPN and CDR2 as SVGIG (reference sequence). The CDR3 DNA follows: TGTGCCGTATTGGTAGGAACCCTCGAGCAGTACTTC. Amino acid sequence: CAVLVGTLEQYF.

This clone was seen a single time. The chain carries TRBV21-1 and TRBJ2-7; TRBD2 is the table's D call, not checked against the DNA. TRBV21-1 represents a pseudogene. The CDR3 is 16 residues long. The CDR3 DNA reads as TGTGCCAGCAGCTCACGACTAGCCTACCCCCCCTACGAGCAGTACTTC. It yields the protein CASSSRLAYPPYEQYF.

V and J are TRBV15 and TRBJ2-7; maybe TRBD1 (6 bases). The germline CDR1 and CDR2 sequences are LNHNV and YYDKDF (reference sequence). The CDR3 contains 15 residues. V gave up 0 bases and J gave up 3 bases, with 12 bases separating them. The CDR3 protein is CATSRDKGVGYEQYF. CDR3 bases: TGTGCCACCAGCAGAGATAAGGGGGTTGGCTACGAGCAGTACTTC.

V is TRBV4-1 and J is TRBJ2-2; TRBD2 is a possible D gene (5 bases). CDR3 length: 15 residues. Germline lookup yields CDR1 MGHRA and CDR2 YSYEKL. Trimming took 6 bases from V and 7 from J, leaving 18 bases between them. CDR3 DNA sequence: TGCGCCAGCAGACAACTCGGGATTCTTAGCGGGGAGCTGTTTTTT. It translates to CASRQLGILSGELFF.

The V call is TRBV15, the J call TRBJ2-7, with 7 bases aligning to TRBD1. In germline, CDR1 is LNHNV, CDR2 YYDKDF (reference sequence). The CDR3 extends over 15 amino acids. V trimming: 0 bases; J trimming: 3 bases; junction bases outside the gene matches: 5. The DNA for the CDR3 is TGTGCCACCAGCAGAGATCTCTCAGGGGGCTACGAGCAGTACTTC. This codes for CATSRDLSGGYEQYF.

The V and J genes are TRBV5-1 and TRBJ1-4; maybe TRBD1 (5 bases). Germline CDR1 SGHRS, CDR2 YFSETQ. The V and J ends lost 4 bases and 7 bases respectively, with 17 bases between them. The CDR3 contains 15 residues. CDR3 bases: TGCGCCAGCAGCCCCCTGGGGGGAATGAGTGAAAAACTGTTTTTT. This sequence encodes CASSPLGGMSEKLFF.

This CDR3 is CASSLRFARDTDTQYF. In DNA form, the CDR3 reads TGTGCCAGCAGTTTAAGGTTCGCGCGGGACACAGATACGCAGTATTTT. The chain is built from TRBV28 and TRBJ2-3; D might be TRBD2 (6 bases). V shed 2 bases and J shed 2 bases, with 14 bases lying between them. Germline V gene lookup returns CDR1 MDHEN and CDR2 SYDVKM. The CDR3 loop spans 16 amino acids.

The CDR3 DNA reads TGCAGCGTTGGACCGACAGGGGTCGAGCAGTACTTC. Translated: CSVGPTGVEQYF. The rearrangement links TRBV29-1 to TRBJ2-7; 8 bases line up with TRBD1. Germline loops: CDR1 SQVTM, CDR2 ANQGSEA. Losses at the gene ends were 4 bases for V and 6 bases for J; bases not matched to a gene: 5. The CDR3 spans 12 residues.

The chain joins TRBV19 to TRBJ2-1; 10 nucleotides line up with TRBD2. This CDR3 contains 14 residues. Germline V CDR1 and CDR2: LNHDA, SQIVND (reference sequence). V shed 8 bases and J 4 bases; nucleotides not matched to a gene: 5. The CDR3 region is CASESGREYNEQFF. CDR3 in DNA: TGTGCCAGTGAAAGCGGGAGGGAGTACAATGAGCAGTTCTTC.

The V call is TRBV28, the J call TRBJ2-3; 9 bases match TRBD1. Germline trimming cut 3 bases from V and 2 bases from J; bases unmatched to any gene: 15. Germline values: CDR1 MDHEN, CDR2 SYDVKM. This CDR3 comprises 19 residues. As DNA, the CDR3 is TGTGCCAGCAGTTTGGGTCCCGGGACAGGGCCCAAAATCACAGATACGCAGTATTTT. This encodes CASSLGPGTGPKITDTQYF. The full variable domain, rest sourced from reference TRBV28 and TRBJ2-3, is DVKVTQSSRYLVKRTGEKVFLECVQDMDHENMFWYRQDPGLGLRLIYFSYDVKMKEKGDIPEGYSVSREKKERFSLILESASTNQTSMYLCASSLGPGTGPKITDTQYFGPGTRLTVL.

The chain combines TRBV28 with TRBJ2-7; 12 bases are a match to TRBD1. V dropped 7 bases and J dropped 6; count of bases not matched to a gene: 13. In germline, CDR1 is MDHEN, CDR2 SYDVKM. The CDR3 spans 16 residues. CDR3 protein: CASTSPPGQGAGEQYF. CDR3 sequence (DNA): TGTGCCAGCACCTCACCCCCGGGACAGGGGGCAGGCGAGCAGTACTTC. The whole variable domain, remainder taken from reference TRBV28 and TRBJ2-7, is DVKVTQSSRYLVKRTGEKVFLECVQDMDHENMFWYRQDPGLGLRLIYFSYDVKMKEKGDIPEGYSVSREKKERFSLILESASTNQTSMYLCASTSPPGQGAGEQYFGPGTRLTVT.

The CDR3 is CASSFGLAGQGGELFF. The CDR3 nucleotides are TGTGCCAGCAGCTTTGGACTAGCGGGCCAGGGCGGGGAGCTGTTTTTT. V gene TRBV9 combines with J gene TRBJ2-2, with TRBD2 identical over 11 bases. Germline V lookup: CDR1 SGDLS, CDR2 YYNGEE. Losses at the gene ends were 4 bases for V and 7 bases for J; bases not matched to a gene: 9. The CDR3 runs 16 residues.

This chain uses TRBV5-1 with TRBJ1-5; the D gene is possibly TRBD1 (5 bases). The CDR3 sequence is 15 residues long. Looked up from germline, CDR1 is SGHRS and CDR2 is YFSETQ. V lost 4 bases, J lost 0 bases, and 11 bases lay in between. The CDR3 loop is CASSEGVLSNQPQHF. CDR3 bases: TGCGCCAGCAGCGAAGGGGTGCTTAGCAATCAGCCCCAGCATTTT.

V gene TRBV15 combines with J gene TRBJ2-5; 12 bases fit TRBD2. TRBJ2-7 explains the end of the DNA better; the J call may be wrong. Germline CDR1 and CDR2: LNHNV and YYDKDF (reference sequence). This CDR3 spans 17 amino acids. The CDR3 DNA sequence: TGTGCCACCAGCAGAGACCTAGCGGGAGGGCCCCAGGGCGAGCAGTACTTC. Translated: CATSRDLAGGPQGEQYF.

The V gene is TRBV18, the J gene TRBJ2-5; D is uncertain. This CDR3 contains 14 residues. Germline lookup yields CDR1 KGHSH and CDR2 LQKENI. V was cut by 3 bases and J by 5 bases, with 13 bases left in between. The CDR3 nucleotides read TGTGCCAGCTCACCGGTGTCGCTTGGGGAGACCCAGTACTTC. Translation gives CASSPVSLGETQYF.

The chain recombines TRBV30 with TRBJ2-7, with 13 positions matching TRBD2. Trimming removed 3 bases from V and 5 bases from J; junction bases left unmatched: 4. This CDR3 spans 14 amino acids. In germline, CDR1 is GTSNPN, CDR2 SVGIG (reference sequence). CDR3 sequence reads: CAWRGTSGNDEQYF. The CDR3, as DNA: TGTGCCTGGAGGGGGACTAGCGGGAACGACGAGCAGTACTTC.

The rearrangement uses TRBV7-3 and TRBJ2-1; tentative D call: TRBD2 (6 bases). This CDR3 contains 12 residues. Trimming pared 5 bases from V and 11 bases from J, leaving 13 bases between. Germline loops: CDR1 SGHTA, CDR2 FQGTGA. In nucleotides, the CDR3 is TGTGCCAGCAGCCAAATCGGGGGTAAGCAGTTCTTC. This encodes CASSQIGGKQFF.

The rearrangement uses TRBV5-4 and TRBJ2-5; D call uncertain. The CDR3 contains 14 residues. V lost 4 bases, J lost 2 bases, and 12 bases lay in between. Germline V gene lookup returns CDR1 SGHNT and CDR2 YYREEE (reference sequence). CDR3 protein: CASSRAAGQETQYF. Here the CDR3 DNA reads TGTGCCAGCAGCCGCGCCGCCGGTCAAGAGACCCAGTACTTC.

In its sample, this clone was seen once. The chain carries TRBV7-2 and TRBJ1-1; no clear D gene. Germline V gene sequence: CDR1 SGHTA, CDR2 FQGNSA. This CDR3 spans 17 amino acids. V lost 2 bases and J lost 3, with 19 bases in between. The chain's CDR3 is CASSLLVLTDRDTEAFF. The CDR3 DNA is TGTGCCAGCAGCTTATTGGTGCTCACAGATCGTGACACTGAAGCTTTCTTT.

The chain has TRBV5-1 and TRBJ1-2; 11 bases align to TRBD1. The V and J ends lost 4 bases and 7 bases, in that order; junction bases with no gene match: 12. This CDR3 is built from 16 residues. CDR1 and CDR2 (germline): SGHRS, YFSETQ. CDR3 DNA: TGCGCCAGCAGCCCGGGACAGGGGGTCCCTTCGGGTGGCTACACCTTC. Amino acids: CASSPGQGVPSGGYTF.

This chain joins TRBV5-1 and TRBJ1-5; TRBD1 might be the D (5 bases). The CDR3 runs to 16 residues. V lost 3 bases to trimming and J lost 4 bases, with 17 bases between them. Germline V gene sequence: CDR1 SGHRS, CDR2 YFSETQ. The DNA for the CDR3 is TGCGCCAGCAGCTCCAGGGACCTGGAGCCAAATCAGCCCCAGCATTTT. Translated, it gives CASSSRDLEPNQPQHF.

The rearrangement joins TRBV7-8 to TRBJ2-7; D may be TRBD1 or TRBD2 (6 bases each). The CDR3 length is 14 residues. Germline values: CDR1 SGHVS, CDR2 FQNEAQ. Trimming took 5 bases from V and 1 from J, leaving 12 bases between them. The chain's CDR3 is CASSRGTFSYEQYF. The CDR3 coding sequence is TGTGCCAGCAGCCGCGGGACATTTTCCTACGAGCAGTACTTC.

This clone was seen once. DNA for the CDR3: TGTGCCAGCAGCCCCGGACGAAAAATGGGCTACACCTTC. It encodes CASSPGRKMGYTF. This chain joins TRBV7-2 and TRBJ1-2; D call uncertain. The CDR3 length is 13 residues. CDR1 SGHTA and CDR2 FQGNSA come from the germline V gene. Trimming took 5 bases from V and 8 from J, leaving 15 bases between them.

The gene calls are TRBV10-1 and TRBJ2-3; D is uncertain. This CDR3 contains 11 residues. Trimming cost V 6 bases and J 5 bases, with 6 bases left between them. CDR1 and CDR2 (germline): WNHNN, SYGVQD (reference sequence). The CDR3 spells CASSFGDTQYF. The CDR3 DNA reads TGCGCCAGCAGCTTCGGAGATACGCAGTATTTT.

The sample holds a few counts of this clone. This chain connects TRBV7-8 to TRBJ2-4; no clear D. V gave up 1 base and J gave up 0 bases, with 7 bases separating them. CDR3 size: 15 residues. Per the germline V gene, CDR1 is SGHVS and CDR2 is FQNEAQ. CDR3 residues: CASSLGYLAKNIQYF. CDR3 DNA sequence: TGTGCCAGCAGCTTAGGCTATTTAGCCAAAAACATTCAGTACTTC.

On this clone itself: Mismatch with germline at one junction end may stem from a read error. J is TRBJ2-2 and V is TRBV7-2; the match to TRBD2 covers 7 bases. The CDR3 length is 15 residues. Germline lookup yields CDR1 SGHTA and CDR2 FQGNSA. CDR3 nucleotides: TGTGCCAACAGCTTAGCGGTAGCGGGCACCGGGGAGCTGTTTTTT. Amino acids: CANSLAVAGTGELFF.

The chain couples TRBV7-9 to TRBJ2-6; D uncertain. Germline CDR1 reads SEHNR; CDR2 reads FQNEAQ (reference sequence). The CDR3 length is 15 residues. V gave up 5 bases and J gave up 3 bases, with 11 bases separating them. CDR3 DNA: TGTGCCAGCAGCCCAGCCTCTAATGGGGCCAACGTCCTGACTTTC. This sequence encodes CASSPASNGANVLTF.

The V and J genes are TRBV7-3 and TRBJ2-1, with 7 bases matching TRBD1. Trimming cost V 5 bases and J 12 bases; bases outside gene matches: 10. The CDR3 extends over 13 amino acids. Germline-derived CDR1 and CDR2 are SGHTA and FQGTGA. For the CDR3, the DNA is TGTGCCAGCAGCCCGATGGACAGGATAGGGCAGTTCTTC. Protein: CASSPMDRIGQFF.